This record looks at one T cell receptor beta chain sequence and its context. Its target is unknown. The repertoire was sequenced with immunoSEQ multiplex PCR; TCRdb's copy has only in-frame clones and lacks some. The data show tens of thousands of clones, approximately 90% seen once. This entry comes from a study of OX40 agonist ivuxolimab in advanced cancers. About the research overall: Dosing consisted of intravenous ivuxolimab at 0.01 to 10 mg/kg every 2 weeks.

Study conclusions and caveats: Among the lowest peripheral clonal expansion occurred in 0.1-3.0 mg/kg partial responders. With doses of 0.1 to 3.0 mg/kg, CD4+ and CD8+ blood T cells had undergone clonal expansion by week 6. Normalized T-cell clonal expansion was also low in some nonresponders.

V gave up 3 bases and J gave up 4 bases; unmatched junction bases: 6. The CDR3 sequence is 16 residues long. Germline values: CDR1 WSHSY, CDR2 SAAADI. The receptor was derived from an adult with an advanced solid tumor such as melanoma, head and neck, liver or kidney cancer. The V gene is TRBV10-2, the J gene TRBJ2-3, with 11 bases that match TRBD2. Sequences were derived from CD4+ or CD8+ T cells sorted from blood, sampled in a trial of the OX40 agonist ivuxolimab. CDR3 in amino acids: CASSELAGGLPDTQYF. The CDR3, as DNA: TGCGCCAGCAGTGAATTAGCGGGGGGGCTCCCAGATACGCAGTATTTT.